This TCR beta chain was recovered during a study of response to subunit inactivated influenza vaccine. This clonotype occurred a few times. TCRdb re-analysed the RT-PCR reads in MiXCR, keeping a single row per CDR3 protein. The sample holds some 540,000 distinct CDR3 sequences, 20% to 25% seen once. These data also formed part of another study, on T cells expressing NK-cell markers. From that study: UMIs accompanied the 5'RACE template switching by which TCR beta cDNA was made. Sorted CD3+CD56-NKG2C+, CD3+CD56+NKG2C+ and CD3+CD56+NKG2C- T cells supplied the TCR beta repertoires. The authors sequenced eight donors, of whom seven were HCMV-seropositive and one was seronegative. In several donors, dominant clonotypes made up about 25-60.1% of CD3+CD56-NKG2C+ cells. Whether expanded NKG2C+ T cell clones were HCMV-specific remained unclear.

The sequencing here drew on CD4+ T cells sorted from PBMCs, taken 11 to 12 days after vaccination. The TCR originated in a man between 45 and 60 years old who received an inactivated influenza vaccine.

CDR3 loop: CSARALDSEETQYF. CDR3 sequence (DNA): TGCAGTGCTAGAGCCCTGGACAGTGAAGAGACCCAGTACTTC. This chain links TRBV20-1 with TRBJ2-5; tentatively, D is TRBD1 (6 bases). Germline V gene sequence: CDR1 DFQATT, CDR2 SNEGSKA (reference sequence). Trimming left V 1 base short and J 3 bases short, with 12 bases between. This CDR3 is 14 amino acids long.